The 18 T cell receptor beta chains below all came from one sample that was sequenced in a study of cytomegalovirus exposure and HLA in healthy donors. Assay used: immunoSEQ multiplex PCR; TCRdb lists only in-frame clones, some missing. The sample consists of fewer than 200,000 clones, about 96% of them appearing once. Sample: PBMCs. These receptors all stem from a woman aged 18-29 years in good health and CMV-seronegative.

This chain joins TRBV11-1 and TRBJ2-2; D gene uncertain. This CDR3 comprises 15 residues. V lost 7 bases to trimming and J lost 1 base, with 13 bases between them. Germline V gene data show CDR1 as SGHAT and CDR2 as FQDESV (reference sequence). CDR3: CASNNWAQNTGELFF. CDR3 nucleotides: TGTGCCAGCAACAACTGGGCACAGAACACCGGGGAGCTGTTTTTT. The full variable domain, its missing parts supplied by reference TRBV11-1 and TRBJ2-2, is EAEVAQSPRYKITEKSQAVAFWCDPISGHATLYWYRQILGQGPELLVQFQDESVVDDSQLPKDRFSAERLKGVDSTLKIQPAELGDSAMYLCASNNWAQNTGELFFGEGSRLTVL.

The gene calls are TRBV11-3 and TRBJ1-1; D gene uncertain. Germline CDR1 reads SGHNT; CDR2 reads YENEEA. The CDR3 runs to 13 residues. The V end was cut by 2 bases, the J end by 2 bases, with 6 bases between. CDR3 bases: TGTGCCAGCAGCTTAAATAGAAACACTGAAGCTTTCTTT. The encoded protein is CASSLNRNTEAFF. The full variable domain, its missing parts supplied by reference TRBV11-3 and TRBJ1-1, is EAGVVQSPRYKIIEKKQPVAFWCNPISGHNTLYWYLQNLGQGPELLIRYENEEAVDDSQLPKDRFSAERLKGVDSTLKIQPAELGDSAVYLCASSLNRNTEAFFGQGTRLTVV.

The chain is built from TRBV10-2 and TRBJ1-1; 7 bases map to TRBD1. This CDR3 region has 14 residues. Per the germline V gene, CDR1 is WSHSY and CDR2 is SAAADI. After removal of 6 bases from V and 1 base from J, the junction contained 5 bases not matched to a gene. CDR3 loop: CASRQQGSNTEAFF. Here the CDR3 DNA reads TGCGCCAGCAGACAACAGGGGTCGAACACTGAAGCTTTCTTT.

The CDR3, as DNA: TGTGCCAGCAGCTTAGATCCAGGATACGAGCAGTACTTC. Translation gives CASSLDPGYEQYF. The V and J genes are TRBV11-2 and TRBJ2-7, with unresolved D. Germline V CDR1 and CDR2: SGHAT, FQNNGV. The CDR3 contains 13 residues. The ends were cut back, 0 bases at V and 4 bases at J, with 7 bases in the middle.

The chain joins TRBV10-3 to TRBJ1-1; D is ambiguous. This CDR3 comprises 15 residues. In germline, CDR1 is ENHRY, CDR2 SYGVKD. Trimming took off 1 base at V and 5 bases at J, with 14 bases between the two ends. Here the CDR3 reads CAISEFSLVGTEAFF. In DNA, the CDR3 is TGTGCCATCAGTGAGTTTTCATTGGTCGGGACTGAAGCTTTCTTT.

V is TRBV4-3 and J is TRBJ2-5; D gene uncertain. Germline lookup yields CDR1 LGHNA and CDR2 YSLEER. CDR3 length: 14 amino acids. Trimming removed 0 bases from V and 4 bases from J, with 9 bases in between. The CDR3 here is CASSQDAWRETQYF. As DNA, the CDR3 is TGCGCCAGCAGCCAAGATGCGTGGAGAGAGACCCAGTACTTC.

The genes are TRBV6-1 and TRBJ2-5; D might be TRBD1 (5 bases). CDR3 length: 15 residues. CDR1 MNHNS and CDR2 SASEGT come from the germline V gene. V was trimmed by 8 bases and J by 2 bases, leaving 18 bases between them. The CDR3 sequence is CASSYRQGRQETQYF. The CDR3 region has the DNA TGTGCCAGCTCCTACCGGCAGGGTCGGCAAGAGACCCAGTACTTC.

The CDR3 loop reads CASSLAGQGGGTDTQYF. Written as DNA, the CDR3 is TGTGCCAGCAGCTTAGCGGGACAGGGCGGGGGCACAGATACGCAGTATTTT. The chain has TRBV7-9 and TRBJ2-3, with 9 nucleotides matching TRBD1. The CDR3 has 17 residues. From germline, CDR1 is SEHNR and CDR2 FQNEAQ (reference sequence). V was clipped by 0 bases and J by 1 base; unmatched bases: 5.

In its sample, this clone was seen once. The chain recombines TRBV7-9 with TRBJ1-6; a possible D gene is TRBD1 (6 bases). Germline V CDR1 and CDR2: SEHNR, FQNEAQ (reference sequence). Trimming shortened V by 1 base and J by 9 bases, and 10 bases separated the two germline ends. The CDR3 totals 14 residues. The CDR3 spells CASSLEGGGSPLHF. The CDR3 region has the DNA TGTGCCAGCAGCTTAGAAGGGGGGGGTTCACCCCTCCACTTT.

V and J are TRBV2 and TRBJ1-3; D possibly corresponds to TRBD1 (5 bases). CDR1 SNHLY and CDR2 FYNNEI come from the germline V gene. Trimming cost V 7 bases and J 8 bases, with 12 bases left between them. The CDR3 consists of 12 residues. This CDR3 is CASKDNGDTIYF. CDR3 bases: TGTGCCAGCAAGGACAACGGAGACACCATATATTTT.

CDR3 sequence reads: CSVEDRTPRASNTGELFF. CDR3 DNA sequence: TGCAGCGTTGAAGATCGCACCCCGAGGGCCTCGAACACCGGGGAGCTGTTTTTT. This chain connects TRBV29-1 to TRBJ2-2; possibly TRBD2 for D (5 bases). Per germline, CDR1 SQVTM and CDR2 ANQGSEA. The V gene lost 0 bases and the J gene lost 0 bases, with 17 bases spanning the gap. This CDR3 comprises 18 residues.

The V gene is TRBV9, the J gene TRBJ2-3, with 8 bases lining up with TRBD2. The CDR3 covers 17 residues. The V segment lost 4 bases and the J segment 2 bases; nucleotides outside the gene matches: 12. Per the germline V gene, CDR1 is SGDLS and CDR2 is YYNGEE. CDR3 amino acids: CASSREGGGGHTDTQYF. The CDR3 DNA is TGTGCCAGCAGCAGGGAGGGTGGCGGGGGGCACACAGATACGCAGTATTTT.

The chain is built from TRBV18 and TRBJ1-3; D remains unclear. Germline values: CDR1 KGHSH, CDR2 LQKENI. Trimming cost V 1 base and J 3 bases, with 10 bases left between them. CDR3 length: 15 amino acids. The CDR3 here is CASSPLEAGGNTIYF. CDR3 DNA: TGTGCCAGCTCACCACTTGAGGCTGGTGGAAACACCATATATTTT.

The V gene is TRBV7-9, the J gene TRBJ2-5; TRBD2 aligns across 9 bases. The CDR3 covers 16 residues. Germline V gene lookup returns CDR1 SEHNR and CDR2 FQNEAQ (reference sequence). V dropped 6 bases and J dropped 5; count of bases not matched to a gene: 13. The CDR3 DNA follows: TGTGCCAGCAGACCTTCTCCGGGACTAGCAGGGGAGACCCAGTACTTC. This gives the protein CASRPSPGLAGETQYF.

The chain joins TRBV9 to TRBJ2-1; 10 bases are shared with TRBD1. Trimming removed 0 bases from V and 9 bases from J; junction bases left unmatched: 12. Germline V gene data show CDR1 as SGDLS and CDR2 as YYNGEE. CDR3 length: 17 residues. The CDR3 is CASSVAQLDRGRSEQFF. DNA for the CDR3: TGTGCCAGCAGCGTAGCCCAACTCGACAGGGGGCGAAGTGAGCAGTTCTTC.

The chain couples TRBV4-3 to TRBJ2-1; 10 bases align to TRBD2. The V segment lost 1 base and the J segment 3 bases; nucleotides outside the gene matches: 6. The germline V gene encodes CDR1 LGHNA and CDR2 YSLEER. The CDR3 is 17 amino acids. CDR3 protein: CASSQAGSGGNYNEQFF. DNA for the CDR3: TGCGCCAGCAGCCAAGCGGGTAGCGGGGGGAACTACAATGAGCAGTTCTTC.

The genes are TRBV19 and TRBJ2-7; 8 positions agree with TRBD1. This CDR3 comprises 14 residues. The germline V gene encodes CDR1 LNHDA and CDR2 SQIVND (reference sequence). Unmatched junction bases numbered 7, after V lost 4 bases and J lost 5 bases. Here the CDR3 reads CASSNGQGRDEQYF. In DNA form, the CDR3 reads TGTGCCAGTAGTAATGGACAGGGCAGGGACGAGCAGTACTTC.

The J gene is TRBJ1-1, the V gene TRBV13; D not resolved. V lost 0 bases, J lost 0 bases, and 5 bases lay in between. The CDR3 runs 14 residues. Looked up from germline, CDR1 is PRHDT and CDR2 is FYEKMQ (reference sequence). The CDR3 DNA reads TGTGCCAGCAGCTTAGGAATCATGAACACTGAAGCTTTCTTT. This encodes CASSLGIMNTEAFF.